The 28 T cell receptor beta chains reported below all come from one sample, sequenced in a study of blood T cell repertoires in COVID-19. Profiled with immunoSEQ multiplex PCR; TCRdb holds only in-frame clones, not every one. The sample contains 210,000 or so clones, around 81% of which appear only once. Sequenced: PBMCs or T cells enriched from blood (not recorded which). The receptors were gathered from a man between 25 and 39 years old with acute COVID-19.

J is TRBJ2-1 and V is TRBV5-1; D perhaps matches TRBD2 (7 bases). Per germline, CDR1 SGHRS and CDR2 YFSETQ. V lost 4 bases and J 7 bases, leaving 18 bases between the germline ends. The length of the CDR3 is 15 residues. This CDR3 reads CASSPRAGAENEQFF. DNA for the CDR3: TGCGCCAGCAGCCCGAGGGCGGGGGCCGAGAATGAGCAGTTCTTC.

This chain joins TRBV5-1 and TRBJ2-1, with TRBD2 matching 10 bases. J lost 9 bases, V lost 0 bases, and 12 bases had no gene match. The germline gives CDR1 SGHRS, CDR2 YFSETQ. CDR3 length equals 17 residues. DNA for the CDR3: TGCGCCAGCAGCTTGGAAACCAGTCTAGCGGGGGCGGGTGAGCAGTTCTTC. Encoded protein: CASSLETSLAGAGEQFF.

This clone appeared once. The junction departs from the called germline gene at one end, perhaps through a read error. The rearrangement joins TRBV28 to TRBJ2-3, with 11 bases lining up with TRBD2. CDR1 and CDR2 from the germline V gene are MDHEN and SYDVKM. This CDR3 contains 17 residues. The DNA for the CDR3 is TGTGCCAGCAGCCTACCACTAGCGGGAGAAATGACAGATAGGCAGTATTTT. Protein product: CASSLPLAGEMTDRQYF. The whole variable domain, remainder taken from reference TRBV28 and TRBJ2-3, is DVKVTQSSRYLVKRTGEKVFLECVQDMDHENMFWYRQDPGLGLRLIYFSYDVKMKEKGDIPEGYSVSREKKERFSLILESASTNQTSMYLCASSLPLAGEMTDRQYFGPGTRLTVL.

The chain carries TRBV12-5 and TRBJ1-3; D perhaps matches TRBD1 (5 bases). Germline assignment: CDR1 LGHNT and CDR2 FRNRAP. The V and J ends lost 2 bases and 4 bases respectively, with 18 bases between them. The CDR3 runs 17 residues. CDR3 amino acids: CASGLPTAGHRGNTIYF. In DNA, the CDR3 is TGTGCTAGTGGTTTGCCCACCGCAGGGCATCGCGGAAACACCATATATTTT.

The chain is built from TRBV5-6 and TRBJ2-1; maybe TRBD1 (6 bases). Trimming pared 2 bases from V and 10 bases from J, leaving 7 bases between. There are 11 residues in the CDR3. Germline loops: CDR1 SGHDT, CDR2 YYEEEE. The CDR3 region is CASSFQGEQFF. In nucleotides, the CDR3 is TGTGCCAGCAGCTTCCAGGGGGAGCAGTTCTTC.

V gene TRBV5-5 combines with J gene TRBJ2-2; 10 nucleotides match TRBD1. CDR1 and CDR2 from the germline V gene are SGHKS and YYEKEE (reference sequence). V trimming: 5 bases; J trimming: 1 base; junction bases outside the gene matches: 5. CDR3 length: 16 residues. The CDR3 region is CASRSGTGENTGELFF. CDR3 DNA: TGTGCCAGCAGATCCGGGACAGGGGAGAACACCGGGGAGCTGTTTTTT.

The J gene is TRBJ1-1, the V gene TRBV5-6; 7 bases align to TRBD1. Germline assignment: CDR1 SGHDT and CDR2 YYEEEE. J lost 3 bases, V lost 4 bases, and 6 bases had no gene match. The CDR3 sequence is 14 residues long. DNA of the CDR3: TGTGCCAGCAGCAGCAGACAGGGCGACACTGAAGCTTTCTTT. Its protein product is CASSSRQGDTEAFF.

The chain has TRBV10-3 and TRBJ2-1; a weak D match, TRBD2 (6 bases). This CDR3 contains 16 residues. Germline CDR1 and CDR2: ENHRY and SYGVKD. V lost 2 bases and J 8 bases, leaving 19 bases between the germline ends. This chain's CDR3 is CAISEIGAGYSDEQFF. In DNA, the CDR3 is TGTGCCATCAGTGAGATAGGGGCGGGGTATAGCGATGAGCAGTTCTTC.

This clone is a singleton in its sample. The chain recombines TRBV28 with TRBJ2-3; 9 nucleotides line up with TRBD1. Germline values: CDR1 MDHEN, CDR2 SYDVKM. V dropped 7 bases and J dropped 4; count of bases not matched to a gene: 9. The CDR3 sequence is 15 residues long. The CDR3 is CASNPGTGFADTQYF. Written as DNA, the CDR3 is TGTGCCAGCAATCCCGGGACAGGGTTTGCAGATACGCAGTATTTT.

The chain has TRBV28 and TRBJ2-7, with D possibly TRBD1 on 5 matching bases. This CDR3 region has 15 residues. V was trimmed by 5 bases and J by 3 bases, leaving 17 bases between them. Germline V lookup: CDR1 MDHEN, CDR2 SYDVKM. This chain's CDR3 is CASSRRSGLFYEQYF. Here the CDR3 DNA reads TGTGCCAGCAGTAGACGCTCAGGGCTCTTCTACGAGCAGTACTTC.

The rearrangement links TRBV6-6 to TRBJ1-6; possible D gene TRBD1, 5 bases. The germline gives CDR1 MNHNY, CDR2 SVGAGI (reference sequence). This CDR3 region has 14 residues. V dropped 2 bases and J dropped 8 bases, with 10 bases sitting between them. Here the CDR3 reads CASSYQGSYSPLHF. The CDR3 DNA reads as TGTGCCAGCAGTTACCAGGGATCGTATTCACCCCTCCACTTT.

The J gene is TRBJ1-4, the V gene TRBV27; D possibly corresponds to TRBD1 (6 bases). With 4 bases removed from V and 1 base from J, the gap between germline ends came to 7 bases. CDR3 length: 14 amino acids. Germline CDR1 and CDR2: MNHEY and SMNVEV (reference sequence). The DNA of the CDR3 is TGTGCCAGCAGTTCGACAGGAACTAATGAAAAACTGTTTTTT. Translating gives CASSSTGTNEKLFF.

This sequence joins TRBV5-1 and TRBJ2-5, with TRBD2 matching over 7 bases. Germline CDR1 and CDR2: SGHRS and YFSETQ. This CDR3 has 14 residues. The V gene end was trimmed by 6 bases and the J gene end by 5 bases; junction bases not matched to a gene: 10. The CDR3 here is CASKLTGGVETQYF. The CDR3 nucleotides read TGCGCCAGCAAGCTCACGGGGGGAGTGGAGACCCAGTACTTC.

The genes are TRBV5-1 and TRBJ2-1; weak D call: TRBD1 (7 bases). In germline, CDR1 is SGHRS, CDR2 YFSETQ. The CDR3 sequence is 16 residues long. V gave up 1 base and J gave up 4 bases, with 15 bases separating them. In DNA, the CDR3 is TGCGCCAGCAGCTTGTCGCCAGGGGGGCAGTACAATGAGCAGTTCTTC. This sequence encodes CASSLSPGGQYNEQFF. The full variable domain, its missing parts supplied by reference TRBV5-1 and TRBJ2-1, is KAGVTQTPRYLIKTRGQQVTLSCSPISGHRSVSWYQQTPGQGLQFLFEYFSETQRNKGNFPGRFSGRQFSNSRSEMNVSTLELGDSALYLCASSLSPGGQYNEQFFGPGTRLTVL.

The rearrangement links TRBV11-2 to TRBJ1-2, with 9 bases fitting TRBD1. Germline CDR1 is SGHAT and CDR2 is FQNNGV. Trimming removed 7 bases from V and 6 bases from J; junction bases left unmatched: 9. This CDR3 is built from 14 residues. The CDR3 DNA sequence: TGTGCCAGCAACAAAGGGACAGGGTTGCATGGCTACACCTTC. This encodes CASNKGTGLHGYTF.

The table lists this clone with a few counts. The chain has TRBV2 and TRBJ1-6, with 7 positions matching TRBD1. The germline CDR1 and CDR2 sequences are SNHLY and FYNNEI. This CDR3 region has 18 residues. Germline trimming cut 7 bases from V and 0 bases from J; bases unmatched to any gene: 12. CDR3 DNA sequence: TGTGCCAGCAAGAAGGGTGGGGACAGATTCTCCTATAATTCACCCCTCCACTTT. The encoded protein is CASKKGGDRFSYNSPLHF.

The chain uses TRBV28 and TRBJ2-5; D ambiguous. In germline, CDR1 is MDHEN, CDR2 SYDVKM. V was clipped by 2 bases and J by 3 bases, with 7 bases between them. The CDR3 has 13 amino acids. The CDR3 DNA reads as TGTGCCAGCAGTTTAGTGCACAAAGAGACCCAGTACTTC. This codes for CASSLVHKETQYF. The whole variable domain, remainder taken from reference TRBV28 and TRBJ2-5, is DVKVTQSSRYLVKRTGEKVFLECVQDMDHENMFWYRQDPGLGLRLIYFSYDVKMKEKGDIPEGYSVSREKKERFSLILESASTNQTSMYLCASSLVHKETQYFGPGTRLLVL.

V usage is TRBV5-4 and J usage is TRBJ1-2; TRBD1 matches at 9 bases. J lost 5 bases, V lost 0 bases, and 8 bases had no gene match. The CDR3 spans 16 residues. The germline gives CDR1 SGHNT, CDR2 YYREEE (reference sequence). The CDR3 protein is CASSLGRQGVRYGYTF. In nucleotides, the CDR3 is TGTGCCAGCAGCTTGGGGCGACAGGGGGTGCGGTATGGCTACACCTTC.

This sequence joins TRBV6-5 and TRBJ1-4; D is possibly TRBD1 (5 bases). There are 14 residues in the CDR3. Germline V gene sequence: CDR1 MNHEY, CDR2 SVGAGI. V lost 4 bases, J lost 2 bases, and 8 bases lay in between. CDR3 bases: TGTGCCAGCAGTTTGGAGGGGACTAATGAAAAACTGTTTTTT. Protein sequence: CASSLEGTNEKLFF.

The chain employs TRBV5-4 and TRBJ1-1; D unresolved. V lost 5 bases and J 0 bases, leaving 17 bases between the germline ends. Per germline, CDR1 SGHNT and CDR2 YYREEE (reference sequence). The CDR3 is 16 amino acids. CDR3 coding DNA: TGTGCCAGCAGGAATCGGGCTTCCGGGGTGAACACTGAAGCTTTCTTT. Its translation: CASRNRASGVNTEAFF.

The CDR3 DNA reads as TGTGCCAGTAGTAGAAACATGAACACTGAAGCTTTCTTT. This translates into CASSRNMNTEAFF. This chain joins TRBV19 and TRBJ1-1; D not certain. The CDR3 consists of 13 residues. The germline V gene encodes CDR1 LNHDA and CDR2 SQIVND (reference sequence). The V end lost 4 bases, the J end lost 0 bases, and 6 bases lay between the germline ends.

The rearrangement uses TRBV5-5 and TRBJ2-7; D is possibly TRBD1 (6 bases). The germline gives CDR1 SGHKS, CDR2 YYEKEE (reference sequence). The germline V and J ends were trimmed by 2 bases and 0 bases, with 15 bases remaining between them. The CDR3 sequence is 16 residues long. DNA for the CDR3: TGTGCCAGCAGCTTCTTGGGAACAGGGTTCTCCTACGAGCAGTACTTC. Translating gives CASSFLGTGFSYEQYF.

The rearrangement links TRBV21-1 to TRBJ1-2; TRBD1, the table's D call, lacks a check against the DNA. TRBV21-1 is described as a pseudogene. The CDR3 runs to 15 residues. CDR3 DNA: TGTGCCAGCAGCATCCGACAGGGCGTCGGGCATGGCTACACCTTC. Encoded protein: CASSIRQGVGHGYTF.

The V gene is TRBV30, the J gene TRBJ2-7; 7 bases are a match to TRBD1. Germline V CDR1 and CDR2: GTSNPN, SVGIG (reference sequence). J was trimmed by 3 bases and V by 1 base; bases with no gene match: 3. The CDR3 has 13 residues. The DNA for the CDR3 is TGTGCCTGGAGTGGGGCAGGGGGCTACGAGCAGTACTTC. Amino acids: CAWSGAGGYEQYF.

Notes on this clone: The sample holds other DNA sequences that translate to the same CDR3. The chain is built from TRBV5-4 and TRBJ1-2; possible D gene TRBD1, 6 bases. The V gene lost 0 bases and the J gene lost 3 bases, with 6 bases spanning the gap. The germline V gene has CDR1 SGHNT and CDR2 YYREEE (reference sequence). The CDR3 length is 13 residues. CDR3: CASSLDRDYGYTF. The CDR3, as DNA: TGTGCCAGCAGCTTGGACAGGGACTATGGCTACACCTTC.

This chain links TRBV15 with TRBJ2-4; weak D call: TRBD2 (6 bases). CDR1 and CDR2 from the germline V gene are LNHNV and YYDKDF (reference sequence). The CDR3 has 18 residues. V shed 0 bases and J shed 0 bases, with 15 bases lying between them. The DNA of the CDR3 is TGTGCCACCAGCAGAGATAAATCTCGGGGGTTAGCCAAAAACATTCAGTACTTC. It encodes CATSRDKSRGLAKNIQYF.

The V gene is TRBV7-6, the J gene TRBJ1-3; maybe TRBD1 (5 bases). The CDR3 contains 16 residues. V shed 5 bases and J shed 0 bases, with 14 bases lying between them. Germline assignment: CDR1 SGHVS and CDR2 FNYEAQ. CDR3 residues: CASSPAGAVSGNTIYF. The CDR3 nucleotides are TGTGCCAGCAGCCCAGCTGGGGCGGTCTCTGGAAACACCATATATTTT.

The chain is built from TRBV25-1 and TRBJ2-2; 7 bases match TRBD1. CDR1 MGHDK and CDR2 SYGVNS come from the germline V gene. V gave up 6 bases and J gave up 6 bases; unmatched junction bases: 7. The CDR3 spans 14 residues. The CDR3 loop is CASSERQGPGELFF. The CDR3, as DNA: TGTGCCAGCAGCGAACGACAGGGCCCCGGGGAGCTGTTTTTT.